This T cell receptor beta chain appears in the sequencing data of a study of graft-versus-host responses after intestinal transplantation. In this sample, this clone turned up once. This CDR3 region has 15 residues. V lost 4 bases and J 5 bases, leaving 17 bases between the germline ends. In germline, CDR1 is SEHNR, CDR2 FQNEAQ (reference sequence). Assay: immunoSEQ multiplex PCR; the TCRdb copy retains only in-frame clones and omits some. The table records about 43,000 clones, about 95% of them present only once. This chain links TRBV7-9 with TRBJ2-5, with D unresolved. The starting material was PBMCs, obtained roughly 51 weeks after intestinal transplant. The receptor's source is a human patient who received an intestinal transplant, so some T cells may come from the graft donor. The CDR3 spells CASSSSQRLGETQYF. CDR3 sequence (DNA): TGTGCCAGCAGCTCCAGCCAGAGGCTGGGGGAGACCCAGTACTTC.